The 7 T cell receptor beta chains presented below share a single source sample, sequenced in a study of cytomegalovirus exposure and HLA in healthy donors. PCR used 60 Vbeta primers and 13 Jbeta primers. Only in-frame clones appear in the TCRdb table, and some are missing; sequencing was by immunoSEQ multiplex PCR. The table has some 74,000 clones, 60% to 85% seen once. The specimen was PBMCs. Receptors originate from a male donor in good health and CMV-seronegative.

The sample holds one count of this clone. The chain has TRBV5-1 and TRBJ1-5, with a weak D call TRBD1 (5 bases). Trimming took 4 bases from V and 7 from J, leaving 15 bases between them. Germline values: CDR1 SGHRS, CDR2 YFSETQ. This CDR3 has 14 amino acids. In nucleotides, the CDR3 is TGCGCCAGCAGCCGAGATCAGGGTGGACAGCCCCAGCATTTT. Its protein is CASSRDQGGQPQHF.

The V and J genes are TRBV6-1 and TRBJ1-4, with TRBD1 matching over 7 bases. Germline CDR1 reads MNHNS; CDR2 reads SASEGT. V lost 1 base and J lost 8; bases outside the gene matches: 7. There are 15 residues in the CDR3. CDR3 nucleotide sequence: TGTGCCAGCAGTGAAGTGCAGGGGGTTGAAGAAAAACTGTTTTTT. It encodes CASSEVQGVEEKLFF.

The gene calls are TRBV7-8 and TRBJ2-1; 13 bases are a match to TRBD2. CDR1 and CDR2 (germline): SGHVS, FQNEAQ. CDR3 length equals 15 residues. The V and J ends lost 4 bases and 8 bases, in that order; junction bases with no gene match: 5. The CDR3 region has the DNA TGTGCCAGCAGCTCGTGGACTAGCGGGAGTGATGAGCAGTTCTTC. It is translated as CASSSWTSGSDEQFF.

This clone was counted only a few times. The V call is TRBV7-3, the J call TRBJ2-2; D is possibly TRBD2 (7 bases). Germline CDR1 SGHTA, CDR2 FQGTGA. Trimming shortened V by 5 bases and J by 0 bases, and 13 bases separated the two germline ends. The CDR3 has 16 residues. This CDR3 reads CASSQQGLPNTGELFF. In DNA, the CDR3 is TGTGCCAGCAGCCAACAGGGACTACCGAACACCGGGGAGCTGTTTTTT.

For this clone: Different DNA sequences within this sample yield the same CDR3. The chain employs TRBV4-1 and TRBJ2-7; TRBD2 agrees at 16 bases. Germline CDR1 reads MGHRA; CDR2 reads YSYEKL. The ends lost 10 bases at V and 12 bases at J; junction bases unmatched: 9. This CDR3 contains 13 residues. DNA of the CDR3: TGCGCCACGGGACTAGCGGGAGGGTTGGAGGTGTACTTC. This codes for CATGLAGGLEVYF.

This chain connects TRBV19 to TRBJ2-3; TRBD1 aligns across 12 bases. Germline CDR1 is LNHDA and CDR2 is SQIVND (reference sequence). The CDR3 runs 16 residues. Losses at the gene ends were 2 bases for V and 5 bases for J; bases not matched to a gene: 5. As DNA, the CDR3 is TGTGCCAGTAGTATACCGGGACAGGGGGCCGGAGATACGCAGTATTTT. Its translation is CASSIPGQGAGDTQYF.

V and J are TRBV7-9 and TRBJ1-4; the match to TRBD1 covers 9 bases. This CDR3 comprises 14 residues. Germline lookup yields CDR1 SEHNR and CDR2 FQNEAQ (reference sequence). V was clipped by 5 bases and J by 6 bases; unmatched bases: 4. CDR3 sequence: CASSTGQGYEKLFF. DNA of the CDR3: TGTGCCAGCAGCACGGGACAGGGCTATGAAAAACTGTTTTTT.